This T cell receptor (beta chain) is from a study of T cells in tuberculosis. Turning to the study itself: Samples predate treatment or fall within its first 7 days.

Notes on the study in general: Smaller distances to GMM-specific TCRs suggested their expansion in active tuberculosis.

The time point denotes: new active TB diagnosis, blood taken before or within 7 days of starting treatment. J gave up 1 base and V 0 bases, and 5 bases lay outside the gene matches. The CDR3 is 16 amino acids. CDR1 SGHVS and CDR2 FQNEAQ come from the germline V gene. A remark on this clone: Its antigen remains unidentified.

Sequencing was performed with immunoSEQ multiplex PCR; in TCRdb, only in-frame clones are kept and a portion is missing. The sample lists roughly 30,000 clones, about 82% occurring once. Material: PBMCs, obtained at tuberculosis diagnosis. The TCR sequence derives from an adult with tuberculosis. The chain is built from TRBV7-8 and TRBJ2-7, with 8 bases identical to TRBD1. CDR3 nucleotide sequence: TGTGCCAGCAGCTTAGCCTGGACAGGGACATCCTACGAGCAGTACTTC. It specifies CASSLAWTGTSYEQYF.